This T cell receptor (beta chain) stems from a study of T cell changes during pregnancy in multiple sclerosis. Profiling relied on immunoSEQ multiplex PCR, and the TCRdb table lists in-frame clones only, not all of them. There are approximately 30,000 clones in the sample; approximately 90% occur only once, and around an eighth lies in the top ten. The trim removed 5 bases at V and 3 bases at J, leaving 10 bases unmatched. Germline CDR1 reads MNHEY; CDR2 reads SMNVEV (reference sequence). This CDR3 has 17 amino acids. This specimen was CD8+ T cells from peripheral blood mononuclear cells, taken in the first trimester of pregnancy. The J gene is TRBJ2-1, the V gene TRBV27; 10 nucleotides agree with TRBD1. This TCR was sampled from a female donor with multiple sclerosis, enrolled in a pregnancy study. CDR3 residues: CASSLSSTGGNYNEQFF. The DNA of the CDR3 is TGTGCCAGCAGTCTTTCATCGACAGGGGGCAACTACAATGAGCAGTTCTTC.